The 8 T cell receptor beta chains given below trace back to one sample, sequenced in a study of radiotherapy plus CTLA-4 blockade in lung cancer. Data came from immunoSEQ multiplex PCR; TCRdb stores just in-frame clones and leaves some out. This sample has approximately 77,000 clones, with 60% to 85% found just once. Source: peripheral blood, taken from a patient treated with radiotherapy plus ipilimumab. The source is a human donor with non-small cell lung cancer whose response to radiotherapy plus ipilimumab could not be evaluated. Some clones in this sample may be carry-over from other donors' samples.

The chain is built from TRBV9 and TRBJ2-3, with TRBD1 identical over 9 bases. J gave up 3 bases and V 3 bases, and 8 bases lay outside the gene matches. CDR1 is SGDLS and CDR2 is YYNGEE in the germline V gene. The CDR3 sequence is 16 residues long. CDR3: CASSAPGQGITDTQYF. The CDR3 DNA reads as TGTGCCAGCAGCGCTCCGGGACAGGGAATTACAGATACGCAGTATTTT.

This clone showed up just once. A junction end diverges from the germline sequence, so it may reflect a read error. The V and J genes are TRBV20-1 and TRBJ2-7; D not resolved. CDR1 and CDR2 from the germline V gene are DFQATT and SNEGSKA (reference sequence). The CDR3 consists of 11 residues. CDR3 bases: TGCAGTGCTAGAATCCGCTACGGGCAGTACTTC. It translates to CSARIRYGQYF.

This rearrangement joins TRBV15 to TRBJ1-6, with D perhaps TRBD1 (6 bases). The length of the CDR3 is 18 residues. Germline lookup yields CDR1 LNHNV and CDR2 YYDKDF (reference sequence). Trimming removed 0 bases from V and 2 bases from J, with 14 bases in between. This chain's CDR3 is CATSRDRSGEAYNSPLHF. The CDR3, as DNA: TGTGCCACCAGCAGAGATCGATCAGGGGAAGCCTATAATTCACCCCTCCACTTT.

This clone showed up just a few times. The chain combines TRBV7-9 with TRBJ2-5, with D possibly being TRBD2 (5 bases). The J call is doubtful: the DNA matches TRBJ2-7 better. The CDR3 covers 15 residues. Germline CDR1 and CDR2: SEHNR and FQNEAQ (reference sequence). CDR3 in amino acids: CASSSTIGSGNEQYF. CDR3 in DNA: TGTGCCAGCAGCTCTACGATCGGCAGCGGAAACGAGCAGTACTTC.

This clone was seen once. The rearrangement uses TRBV4-1 and TRBJ1-2; 9 bases fit TRBD1. V gave up 4 bases and J gave up 7 bases; unmatched junction bases: 10. CDR1 and CDR2 (germline): MGHRA, YSYEKL. The CDR3 contains 15 residues. The chain's CDR3 is CASSPGRDRVFGYTF. CDR3 bases: TGCGCCAGCAGCCCAGGCCGGGACAGGGTTTTTGGCTACACCTTC.

The chain joins TRBV5-1 to TRBJ2-7; 10 bases map to TRBD1. Germline CDR1 and CDR2: SGHRS and YFSETQ. This CDR3 spans 15 amino acids. J lost 8 bases, V lost 4 bases, and 12 bases had no gene match. The DNA of the CDR3 is TGCGCCAGCAGCCCAGGTGGACAGGGGGAGTATCAGCAGTACTTC. This gives the protein CASSPGGQGEYQQYF. Combining the CDR3 with reference TRBV5-1 and TRBJ2-7 gives the whole variable domain KAGVTQTPRYLIKTRGQQVTLSCSPISGHRSVSWYQQTPGQGLQFLFEYFSETQRNKGNFPGRFSGRQFSNSRSEMNVSTLELGDSALYLCASSPGGQGEYQQYFGPGTRLTVT.

This clone was recorded only once. The genes are TRBV2 and TRBJ1-2, with D unclear. Trimming shortened V by 0 bases and J by 4 bases, and 6 bases separated the two germline ends. This CDR3 region has 13 residues. CDR1 is SNHLY, CDR2 FYNNEI, per germline. The CDR3 loop is CASSEATAYGYTF. CDR3 DNA sequence: TGTGCCAGCAGTGAAGCCACAGCCTATGGCTACACCTTC.

V usage is TRBV6-1 and J usage is TRBJ2-7; 9 bases are shared with TRBD1. The CDR3 totals 15 residues. Germline-derived CDR1 and CDR2 are MNHNS and SASEGT. Trimming cost V 5 bases and J 2 bases; bases outside gene matches: 7. CDR3 region: CASSSLGTGPYEQYF. DNA for the CDR3: TGTGCCAGCAGTAGTTTGGGGACAGGGCCCTACGAGCAGTACTTC.